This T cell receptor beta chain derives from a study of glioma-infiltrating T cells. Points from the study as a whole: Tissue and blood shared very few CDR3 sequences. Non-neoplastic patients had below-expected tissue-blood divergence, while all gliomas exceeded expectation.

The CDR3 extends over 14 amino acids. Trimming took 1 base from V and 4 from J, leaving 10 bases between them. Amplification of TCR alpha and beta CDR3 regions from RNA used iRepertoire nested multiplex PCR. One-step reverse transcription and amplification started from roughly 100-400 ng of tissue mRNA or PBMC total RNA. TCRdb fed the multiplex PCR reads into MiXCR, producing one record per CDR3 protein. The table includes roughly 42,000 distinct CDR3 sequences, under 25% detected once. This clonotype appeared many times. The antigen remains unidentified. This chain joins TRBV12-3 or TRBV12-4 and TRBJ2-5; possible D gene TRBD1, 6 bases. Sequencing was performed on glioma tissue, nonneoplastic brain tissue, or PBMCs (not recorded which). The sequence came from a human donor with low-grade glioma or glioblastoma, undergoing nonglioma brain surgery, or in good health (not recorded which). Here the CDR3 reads CASSLDRVGETQYF. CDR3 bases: TGTGCCAGCAGTTTAGACAGGGTGGGAGAGACCCAGTACTTC.